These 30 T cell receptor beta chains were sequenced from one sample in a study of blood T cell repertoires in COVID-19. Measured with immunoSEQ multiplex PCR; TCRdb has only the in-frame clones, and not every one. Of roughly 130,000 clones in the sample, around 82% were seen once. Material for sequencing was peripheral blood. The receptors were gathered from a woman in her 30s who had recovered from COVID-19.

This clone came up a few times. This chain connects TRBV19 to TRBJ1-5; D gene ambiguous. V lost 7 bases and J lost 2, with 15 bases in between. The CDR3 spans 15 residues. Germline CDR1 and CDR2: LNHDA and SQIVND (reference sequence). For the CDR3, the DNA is TGTGCCAGTACGTCGTGGCGTAGCGGCAATCAGCCCCAGCATTTT. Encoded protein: CASTSWRSGNQPQHF.

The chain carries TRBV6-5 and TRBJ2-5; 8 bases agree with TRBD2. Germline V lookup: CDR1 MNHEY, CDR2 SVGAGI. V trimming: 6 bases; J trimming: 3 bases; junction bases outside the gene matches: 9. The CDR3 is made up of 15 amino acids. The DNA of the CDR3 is TGTGCCAGCAGACCGGAAGTTAGCGGGAAAGAGACCCAGTACTTC. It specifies CASRPEVSGKETQYF.

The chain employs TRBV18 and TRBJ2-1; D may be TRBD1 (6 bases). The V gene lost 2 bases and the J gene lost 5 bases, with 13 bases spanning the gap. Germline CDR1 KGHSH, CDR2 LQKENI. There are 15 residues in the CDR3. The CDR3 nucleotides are TGTGCCAGCTCACCAAGCAGGGGTGGGAACAATGAGCAGTTCTTC. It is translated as CASSPSRGGNNEQFF.

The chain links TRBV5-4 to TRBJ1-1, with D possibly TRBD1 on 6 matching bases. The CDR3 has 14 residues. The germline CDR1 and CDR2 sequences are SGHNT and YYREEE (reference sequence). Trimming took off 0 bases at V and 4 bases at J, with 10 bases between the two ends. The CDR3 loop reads CASSLVGGPTEAFF. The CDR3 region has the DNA TGTGCCAGCAGCTTGGTCGGGGGGCCCACTGAAGCTTTCTTT.

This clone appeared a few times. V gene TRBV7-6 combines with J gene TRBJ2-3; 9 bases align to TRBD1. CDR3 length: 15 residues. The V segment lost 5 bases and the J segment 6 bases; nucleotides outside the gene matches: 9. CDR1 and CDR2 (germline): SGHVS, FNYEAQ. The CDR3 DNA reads TGTGCCAGCAGCCGGCGGGACAGGGCAGGCGATACGCAGTATTTT. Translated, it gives CASSRRDRAGDTQYF.

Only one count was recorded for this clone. CDR3 sequence reads: CASSLAGGSPTDTQYF. The CDR3 coding sequence is TGTGCCAGCAGTTTAGCGGGAGGATCCCCCACAGATACGCAGTATTTT. V usage is TRBV27 and J usage is TRBJ2-3; TRBD2 matches at 8 bases. Germline trimming cut 2 bases from V and 2 bases from J; bases unmatched to any gene: 6. CDR1 MNHEY and CDR2 SMNVEV come from the germline V gene (reference sequence). The CDR3 totals 16 residues.

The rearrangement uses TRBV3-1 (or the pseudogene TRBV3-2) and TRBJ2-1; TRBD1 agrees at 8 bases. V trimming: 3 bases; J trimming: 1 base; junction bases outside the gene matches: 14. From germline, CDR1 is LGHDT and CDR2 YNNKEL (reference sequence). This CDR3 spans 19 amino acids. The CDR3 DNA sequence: TGTGCCAGCAGCCAGGCAATTAGGAGGCGGACAGGGTCCTACAATGAGCAGTTCTTC. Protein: CASSQAIRRRTGSYNEQFF.

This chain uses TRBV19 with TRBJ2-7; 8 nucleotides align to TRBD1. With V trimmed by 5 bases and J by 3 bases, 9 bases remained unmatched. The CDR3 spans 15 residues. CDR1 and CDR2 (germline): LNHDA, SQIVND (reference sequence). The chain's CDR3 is CASSETGTGNYEQYF. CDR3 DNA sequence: TGTGCCAGTAGTGAAACCGGGACAGGAAACTACGAGCAGTACTTC.

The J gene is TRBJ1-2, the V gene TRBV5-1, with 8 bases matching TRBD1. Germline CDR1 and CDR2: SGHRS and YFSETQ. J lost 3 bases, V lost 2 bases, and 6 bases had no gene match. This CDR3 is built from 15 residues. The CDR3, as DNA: TGCGCCAGCAGCTTCGGGACAGGTGTGGACTATGGCTACACCTTC. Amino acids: CASSFGTGVDYGYTF. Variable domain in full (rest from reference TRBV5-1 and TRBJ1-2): KAGVTQTPRYLIKTRGQQVTLSCSPISGHRSVSWYQQTPGQGLQFLFEYFSETQRNKGNFPGRFSGRQFSNSRSEMNVSTLELGDSALYLCASSFGTGVDYGYTFGSGTRLTVV.

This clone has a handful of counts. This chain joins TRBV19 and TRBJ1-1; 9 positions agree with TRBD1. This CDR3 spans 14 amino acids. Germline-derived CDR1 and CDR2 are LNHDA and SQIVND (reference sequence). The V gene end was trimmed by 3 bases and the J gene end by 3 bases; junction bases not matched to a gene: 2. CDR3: CASSIGQGYTEAFF. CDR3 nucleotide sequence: TGTGCCAGTAGTATTGGACAGGGGTACACTGAAGCTTTCTTT. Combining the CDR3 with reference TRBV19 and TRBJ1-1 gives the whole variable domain DGGITQSPKYLFRKEGQNVTLSCEQNLNHDAMYWYRQDPGQGLRLIYYSQIVNDFQKGDIAEGYSVSREKKESFPLTVTSAQKNPTAFYLCASSIGQGYTEAFFGQGTRLTVV.

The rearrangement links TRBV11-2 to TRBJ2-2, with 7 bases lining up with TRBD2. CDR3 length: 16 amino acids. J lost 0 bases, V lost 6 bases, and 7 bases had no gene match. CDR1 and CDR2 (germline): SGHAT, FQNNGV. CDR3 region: CASRYPGRANTGELFF. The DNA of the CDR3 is TGTGCCAGCAGGTACCCAGGGAGGGCGAACACCGGGGAGCTGTTTTTT.

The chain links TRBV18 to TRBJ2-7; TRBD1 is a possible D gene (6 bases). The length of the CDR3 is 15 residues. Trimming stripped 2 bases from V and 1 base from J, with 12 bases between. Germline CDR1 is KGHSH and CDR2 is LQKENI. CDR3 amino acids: CASSPIEQGSYEQYF. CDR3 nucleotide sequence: TGTGCCAGCTCACCAATCGAACAGGGATCCTACGAGCAGTACTTC.

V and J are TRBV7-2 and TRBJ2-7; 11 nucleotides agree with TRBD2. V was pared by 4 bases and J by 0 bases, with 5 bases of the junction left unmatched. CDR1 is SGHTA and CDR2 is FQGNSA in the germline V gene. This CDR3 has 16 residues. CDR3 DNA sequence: TGTGCCAGCAGCTCATACGGGACTAGCGGCTCCTACGAGCAGTACTTC. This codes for CASSSYGTSGSYEQYF.

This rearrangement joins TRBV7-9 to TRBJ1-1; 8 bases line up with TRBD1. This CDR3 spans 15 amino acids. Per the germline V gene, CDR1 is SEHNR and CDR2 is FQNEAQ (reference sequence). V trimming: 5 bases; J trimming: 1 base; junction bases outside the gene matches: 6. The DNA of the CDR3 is TGTGCCAGCAGCCTGGACAGGGTAGGGAACACTGAAGCTTTCTTT. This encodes CASSLDRVGNTEAFF.

The CDR3 sequence: CATEDISYEQYF. In DNA, the CDR3 is TGTGCCACCGAAGACATCTCCTACGAGCAGTACTTC. V gene TRBV6-5 combines with J gene TRBJ2-7, with D unclear. The CDR3 has 12 residues. Germline V gives CDR1 MNHEY, CDR2 SVGAGI. Between the trimmed V and J ends, which lost 10 bases and 0 bases, there was a span of 10 bases.

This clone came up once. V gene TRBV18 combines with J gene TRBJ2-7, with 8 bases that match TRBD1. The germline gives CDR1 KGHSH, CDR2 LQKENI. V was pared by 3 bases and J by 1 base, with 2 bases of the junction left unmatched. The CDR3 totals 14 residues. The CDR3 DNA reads TGTGCCAGCTCACCGCAGGGGGCGTCCTACGAGCAGTACTTC. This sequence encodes CASSPQGASYEQYF.

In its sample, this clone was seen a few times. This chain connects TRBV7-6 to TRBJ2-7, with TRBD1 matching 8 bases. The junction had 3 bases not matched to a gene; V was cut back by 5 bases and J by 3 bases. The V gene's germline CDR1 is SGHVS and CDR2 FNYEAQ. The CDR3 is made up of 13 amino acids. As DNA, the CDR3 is TGTGCCAGCAGCAAACAGGGGGTCTACGAGCAGTACTTC. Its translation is CASSKQGVYEQYF.

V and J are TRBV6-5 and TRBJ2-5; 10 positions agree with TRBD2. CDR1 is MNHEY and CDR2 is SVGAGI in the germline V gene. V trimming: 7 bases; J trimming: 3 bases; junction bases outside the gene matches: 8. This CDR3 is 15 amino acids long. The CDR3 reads CASMRPGLAEETQYF. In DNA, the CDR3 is TGTGCCAGCATGCGACCCGGACTAGCGGAAGAGACCCAGTACTTC.

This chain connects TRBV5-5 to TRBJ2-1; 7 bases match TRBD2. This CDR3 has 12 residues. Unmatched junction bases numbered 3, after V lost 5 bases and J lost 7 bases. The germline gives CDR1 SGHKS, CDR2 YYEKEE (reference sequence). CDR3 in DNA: TGTGCCAGCAGTTTTAGCGGGAATGAGCAGTTCTTC. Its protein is CASSFSGNEQFF.

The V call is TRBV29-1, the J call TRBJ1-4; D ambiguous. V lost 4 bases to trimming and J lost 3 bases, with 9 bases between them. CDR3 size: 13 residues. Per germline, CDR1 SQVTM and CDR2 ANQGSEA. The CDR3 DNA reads TGCAGCGTTGGGGAGGGTGCTAATGAAAAACTGTTTTTT. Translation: CSVGEGANEKLFF.

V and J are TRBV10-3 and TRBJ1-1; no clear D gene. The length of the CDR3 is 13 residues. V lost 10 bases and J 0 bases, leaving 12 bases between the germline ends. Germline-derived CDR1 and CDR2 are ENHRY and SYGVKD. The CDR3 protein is CATTHGLNTEAFF. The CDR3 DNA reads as TGTGCCACCACCCACGGGTTGAACACTGAAGCTTTCTTT.

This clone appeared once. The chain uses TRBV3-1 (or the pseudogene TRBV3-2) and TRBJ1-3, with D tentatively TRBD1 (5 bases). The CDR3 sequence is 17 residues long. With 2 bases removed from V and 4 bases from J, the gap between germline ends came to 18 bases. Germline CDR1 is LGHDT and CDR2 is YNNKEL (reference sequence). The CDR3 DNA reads TGTGCCAGCAGCCAAAGTGGCAGGGTCTATGAGGGAAACACCATATATTTT. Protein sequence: CASSQSGRVYEGNTIYF.

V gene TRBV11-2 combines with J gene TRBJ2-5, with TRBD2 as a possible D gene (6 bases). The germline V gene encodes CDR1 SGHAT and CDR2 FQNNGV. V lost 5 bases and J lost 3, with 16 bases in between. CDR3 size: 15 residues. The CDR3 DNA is TGTGCCAGCAGCCCCGGGGGTCTAGGGGAAGAGACCCAGTACTTC. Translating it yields CASSPGGLGEETQYF.

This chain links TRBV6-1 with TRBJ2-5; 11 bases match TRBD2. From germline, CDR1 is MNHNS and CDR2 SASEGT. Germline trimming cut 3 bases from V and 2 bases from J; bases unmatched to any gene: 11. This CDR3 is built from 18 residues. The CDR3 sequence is CASSDGTSGNYPQETQYF. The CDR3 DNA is TGTGCCAGCAGTGACGGGACTAGCGGAAACTACCCGCAAGAGACCCAGTACTTC.

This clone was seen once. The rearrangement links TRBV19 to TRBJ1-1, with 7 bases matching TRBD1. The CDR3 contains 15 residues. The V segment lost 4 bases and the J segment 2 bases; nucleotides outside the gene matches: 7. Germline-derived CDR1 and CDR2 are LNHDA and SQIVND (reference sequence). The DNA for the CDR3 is TGTGCCAGTAGTACGAGAGGACAGGTAAACACTGAAGCTTTCTTT. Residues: CASSTRGQVNTEAFF.

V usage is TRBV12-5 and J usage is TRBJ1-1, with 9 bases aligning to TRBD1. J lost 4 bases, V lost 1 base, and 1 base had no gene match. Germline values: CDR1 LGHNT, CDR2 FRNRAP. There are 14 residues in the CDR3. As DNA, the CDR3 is TGTGCTAGTGGTTTGGCGGACAGGGGCACTGAAGCTTTCTTT. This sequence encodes CASGLADRGTEAFF. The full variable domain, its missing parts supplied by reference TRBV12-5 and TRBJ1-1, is DARVTQTPRHKVTEMGQEVTMRCQPILGHNTVFWYRQTMMQGLELLAYFRNRAPLDDSGMPKDRFSAEMPDATLATLKIQPSEPRDSAVYFCASGLADRGTEAFFGQGTRLTVV.

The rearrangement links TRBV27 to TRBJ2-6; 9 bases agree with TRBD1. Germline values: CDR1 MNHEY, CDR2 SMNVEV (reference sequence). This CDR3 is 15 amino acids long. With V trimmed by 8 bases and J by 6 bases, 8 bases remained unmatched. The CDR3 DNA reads TGTGCCAGCTACTCGGGGACAGGGATGGCCAACGTCCTGACTTTC. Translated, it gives CASYSGTGMANVLTF.

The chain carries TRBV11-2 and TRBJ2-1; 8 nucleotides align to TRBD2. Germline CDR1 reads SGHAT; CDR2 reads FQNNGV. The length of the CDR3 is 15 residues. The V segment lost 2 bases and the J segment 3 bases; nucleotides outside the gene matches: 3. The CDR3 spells CASSLQREFYNEQFF. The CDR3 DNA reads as TGTGCCAGCAGCTTACAGCGGGAGTTCTACAATGAGCAGTTCTTC.

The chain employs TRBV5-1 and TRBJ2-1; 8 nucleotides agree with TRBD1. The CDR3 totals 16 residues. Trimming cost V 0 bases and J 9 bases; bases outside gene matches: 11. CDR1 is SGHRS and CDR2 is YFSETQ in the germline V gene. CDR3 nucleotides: TGCGCCAGCAGCTTGGGGGTCAGGGGGCGTAGTGGTGAGCAGTTCTTC. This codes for CASSLGVRGRSGEQFF.

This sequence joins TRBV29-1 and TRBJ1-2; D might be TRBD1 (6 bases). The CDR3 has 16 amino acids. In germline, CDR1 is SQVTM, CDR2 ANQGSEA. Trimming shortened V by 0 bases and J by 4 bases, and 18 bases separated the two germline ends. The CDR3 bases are TGCAGCGTTGAAGATCTTGACAGGAAAACTCTCTATGGCTACACCTTC. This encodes CSVEDLDRKTLYGYTF.